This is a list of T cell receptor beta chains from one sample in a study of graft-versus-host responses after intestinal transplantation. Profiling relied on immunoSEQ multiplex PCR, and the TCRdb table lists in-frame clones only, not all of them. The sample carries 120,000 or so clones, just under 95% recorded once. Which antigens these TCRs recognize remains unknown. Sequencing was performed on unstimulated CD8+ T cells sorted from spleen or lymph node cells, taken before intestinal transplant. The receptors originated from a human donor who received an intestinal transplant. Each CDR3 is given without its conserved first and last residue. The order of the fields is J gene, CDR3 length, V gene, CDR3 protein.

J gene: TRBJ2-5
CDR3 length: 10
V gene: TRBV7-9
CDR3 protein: ASEGPGETQY

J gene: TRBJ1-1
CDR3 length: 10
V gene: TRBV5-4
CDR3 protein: ASSDRGTEAF

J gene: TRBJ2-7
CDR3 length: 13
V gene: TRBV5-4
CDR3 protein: ASSLGVDSGWEQY

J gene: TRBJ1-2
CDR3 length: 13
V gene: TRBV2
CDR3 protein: ASRSGSGSRYGYT

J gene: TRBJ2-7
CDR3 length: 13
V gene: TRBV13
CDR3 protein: ASSLEGRMVYEQY

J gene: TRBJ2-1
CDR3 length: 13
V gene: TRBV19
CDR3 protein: ASSNGQGWGNEQF

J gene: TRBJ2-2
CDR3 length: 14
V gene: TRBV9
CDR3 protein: ASSLKGQGNTGELF

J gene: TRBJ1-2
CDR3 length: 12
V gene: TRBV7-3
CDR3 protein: ASSPTGGSYGYT

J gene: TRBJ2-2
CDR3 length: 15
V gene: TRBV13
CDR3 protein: ASRGSEGLANTGELF

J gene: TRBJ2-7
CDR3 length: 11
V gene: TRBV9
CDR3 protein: ASSVDDSYEQY

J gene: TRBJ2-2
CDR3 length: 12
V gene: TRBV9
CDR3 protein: ASKRQGGTGELF

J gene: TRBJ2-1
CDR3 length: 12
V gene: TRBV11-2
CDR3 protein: ASSLRGSGGKQF

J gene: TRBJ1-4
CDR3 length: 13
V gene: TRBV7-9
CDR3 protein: ASSMGTGGAEKLF

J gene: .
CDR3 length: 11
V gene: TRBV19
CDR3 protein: ASTPGGAYEQY

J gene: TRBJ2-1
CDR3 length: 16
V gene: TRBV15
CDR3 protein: ATSRSIGTGGSEDEQF

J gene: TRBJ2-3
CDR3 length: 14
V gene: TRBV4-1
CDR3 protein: ASSQELAGPPDTQY

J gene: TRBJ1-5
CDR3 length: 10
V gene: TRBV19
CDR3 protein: ASSPWSLPQH

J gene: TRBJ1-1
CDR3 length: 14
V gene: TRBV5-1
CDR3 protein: ASSPPGAQGGTEAF

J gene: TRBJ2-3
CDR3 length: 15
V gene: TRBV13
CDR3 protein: ASRRLYQREATDTQY

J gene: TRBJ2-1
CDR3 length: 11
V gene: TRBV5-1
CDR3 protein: ASSMDEYNEQF

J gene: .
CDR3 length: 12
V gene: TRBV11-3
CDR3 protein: ASSPGRGAYEQY

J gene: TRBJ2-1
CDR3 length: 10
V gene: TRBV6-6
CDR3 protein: ASSLSDNEQF

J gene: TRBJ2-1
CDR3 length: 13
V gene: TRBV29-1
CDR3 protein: SVTPSYPVRNEQF

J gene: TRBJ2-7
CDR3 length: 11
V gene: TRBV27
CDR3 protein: ASSFGHLYEQY

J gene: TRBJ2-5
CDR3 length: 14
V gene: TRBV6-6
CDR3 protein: ASRQKGTSGKETQY

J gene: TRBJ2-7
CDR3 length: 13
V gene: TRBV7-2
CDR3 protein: ASSLSTSGRFEQY

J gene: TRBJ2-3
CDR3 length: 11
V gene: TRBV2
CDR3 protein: ASSASPRDTQY

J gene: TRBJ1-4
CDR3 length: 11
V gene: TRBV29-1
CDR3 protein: SVSSGDNEKLF

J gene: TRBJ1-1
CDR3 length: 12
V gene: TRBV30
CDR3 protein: AWRGSPPRTEAF

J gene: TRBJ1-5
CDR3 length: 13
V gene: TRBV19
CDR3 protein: ATSGGVVGNQPQH

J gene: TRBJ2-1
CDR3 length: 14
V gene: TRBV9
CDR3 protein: ASSPEGRTSANEQF

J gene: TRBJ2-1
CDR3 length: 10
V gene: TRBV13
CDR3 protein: ASSLQYNEQF

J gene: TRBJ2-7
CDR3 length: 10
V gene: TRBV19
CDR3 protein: ASGTGAYEQY

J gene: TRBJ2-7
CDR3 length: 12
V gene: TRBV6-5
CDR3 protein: ASTPRESSYEQY

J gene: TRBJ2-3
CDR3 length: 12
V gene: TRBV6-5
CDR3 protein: ASSSGRWTDTQY

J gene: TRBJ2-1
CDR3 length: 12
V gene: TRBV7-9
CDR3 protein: ASSLGTLYNEQF

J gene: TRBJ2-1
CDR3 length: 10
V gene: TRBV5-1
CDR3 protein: ASPGQGNEQF

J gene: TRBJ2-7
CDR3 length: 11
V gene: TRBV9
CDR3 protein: ASSEGVGKLQY

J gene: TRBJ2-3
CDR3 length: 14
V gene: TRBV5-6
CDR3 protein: ASTLGGGAGTDTQY

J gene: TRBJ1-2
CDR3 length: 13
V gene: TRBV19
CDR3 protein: ASSSSSLIFYGYT

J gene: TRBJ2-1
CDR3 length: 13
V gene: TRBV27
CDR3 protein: ASSQDTSGRNEQF

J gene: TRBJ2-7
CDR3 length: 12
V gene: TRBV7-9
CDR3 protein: ASSSTSGSYEQY

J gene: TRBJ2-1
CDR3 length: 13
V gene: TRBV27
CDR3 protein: ASSRTGLGHNEQF

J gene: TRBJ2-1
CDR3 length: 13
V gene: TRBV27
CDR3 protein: ASSWGVGGYNEQF

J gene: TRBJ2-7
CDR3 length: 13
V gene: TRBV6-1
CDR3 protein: ASSEVTGATYEQY

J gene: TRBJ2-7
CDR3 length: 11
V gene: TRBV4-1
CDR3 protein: ASSQDRYYEQY

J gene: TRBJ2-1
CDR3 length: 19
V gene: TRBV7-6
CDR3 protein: ASSLALAGQGEWSSYNEQF

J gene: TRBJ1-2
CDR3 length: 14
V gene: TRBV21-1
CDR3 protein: ASSKALGTGDYGYT

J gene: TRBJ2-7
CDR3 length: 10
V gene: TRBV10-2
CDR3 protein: ASSARGSEQY

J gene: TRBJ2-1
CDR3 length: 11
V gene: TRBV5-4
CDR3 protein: ASSFGGDGEQF

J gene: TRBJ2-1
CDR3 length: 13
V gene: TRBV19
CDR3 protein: ASSIYPGPTNEQF

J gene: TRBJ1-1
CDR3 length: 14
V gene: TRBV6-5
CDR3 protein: ASSYSMAGANTEAF

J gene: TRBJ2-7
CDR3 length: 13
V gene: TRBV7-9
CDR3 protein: ASSLAVSGSYEQY

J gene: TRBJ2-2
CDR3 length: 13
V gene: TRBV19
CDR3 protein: ASGNRGANTGELF

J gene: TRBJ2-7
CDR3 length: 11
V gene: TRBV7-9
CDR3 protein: ASRPDNSYEQY

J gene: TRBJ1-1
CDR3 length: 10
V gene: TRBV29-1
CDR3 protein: SVEEGRTEAF

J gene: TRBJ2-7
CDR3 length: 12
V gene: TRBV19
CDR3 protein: ASSGLAEAYEQY

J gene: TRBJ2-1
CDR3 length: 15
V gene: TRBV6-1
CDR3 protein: ASSEPLGTILYNEQF